The 7 T cell receptor beta chains listed next were all sequenced from one sample in a study of blood T cells in healthy people across ages. For the second PCR, which ran for about 7 to 12 cycles, a sample-barcoded 5' primer and a J-beta primer mix were used. MiXCR was run by TCRdb on the 5' RACE reads, yielding one entry per CDR3 protein. The sample includes 850,000 to 1,300,000 distinct CDR3 sequences, under 45% seen only once; the top ten take approximately 17%. The sample was blood. These receptor sequences come from a woman aged 55-69 years in good health.

This clonotype was picked up a small number of times. The V call is TRBV27, the J call TRBJ1-1, with D maybe TRBD1 (5 bases). The CDR3 is made up of 13 amino acids. The germline CDR1 and CDR2 sequences are MNHEY and SMNVEV (reference sequence). V lost 8 bases and J lost 8, with 18 bases in between. CDR3 nucleotides: TGTGCCAGCTCCTTCAGGGAACAGAGCGAAGCTTTCTTT. This codes for CASSFREQSEAFF.

This chain links TRBV27 with TRBJ2-2; 8 nucleotides align to TRBD1. The length of the CDR3 is 14 residues. The germline gives CDR1 MNHEY, CDR2 SMNVEV (reference sequence). V lost 3 bases and J lost 4; bases outside the gene matches: 1. For the CDR3, the DNA is TGTGCCAGCAGTTTTGACAGGGGCACCGGGGAGCTGTTTTTT. Its translation is CASSFDRGTGELFF.

This chain joins TRBV6-1 and TRBJ2-1, with 7 bases identical to TRBD1. CDR1 is MNHNS and CDR2 is SASEGT in the germline V gene. The V gene end was trimmed by 4 bases and the J gene end by 7 bases; junction bases not matched to a gene: 16. CDR3 length: 17 amino acids. CDR3 DNA sequence: TGTGCCAGCAGTGGGAGACGAACCGGGACAGCTAAGAATGAGCAGTTCTTC. Protein sequence: CASSGRRTGTAKNEQFF.

A word on this clonotype: One junction end does not reproduce the germline sequence, and a read error may be involved. The rearrangement links TRBV9 to TRBJ2-5, with 9 positions matching TRBD1. The tail of the sequence fits TRBJ2-4 better, so the J call may be wrong. Germline V gene sequence: CDR1 SGDLS, CDR2 YYNGEE. The CDR3 totals 14 residues. In DNA form, the CDR3 reads TGTGCCGGCAGCCCCTGGACAGGGGTCGACATTCAGTACTTC. This codes for CAGSPWTGVDIQYF.

This chain joins TRBV5-6 and TRBJ2-5; 8 nucleotides align to TRBD1. The length of the CDR3 is 13 residues. Unmatched junction bases numbered 5, after V lost 5 bases and J lost 5 bases. Looked up from germline, CDR1 is SGHDT and CDR2 is YYEEEE. The DNA for the CDR3 is TGTGCCAGCAGTCGGACAGGGCGGGAGACCCAGTACTTC. Amino acids: CASSRTGRETQYF.

The chain has TRBV2 and TRBJ2-1; 7 bases match TRBD2. The CDR3 spans 16 residues. Germline V gene lookup returns CDR1 SNHLY and CDR2 FYNNEI. Trimming removed 7 bases from V and 0 bases from J; junction bases left unmatched: 9. Written as DNA, the CDR3 is TGTGCCAGCACCAGCCTTGGCGGGAGCTCCTACAATGAGCAGTTCTTC. This encodes CASTSLGGSSYNEQFF.

This clonotype was detected only a few times. The chain links TRBV21-1 to TRBJ2-1; the listed D gene, TRBD2, was not tested against the DNA. TRBV21-1 is flagged as a pseudogene. The CDR3 is 15 residues long. The CDR3 sequence is CASSNGTSGYNEQFF. DNA for the CDR3: TGTGCCAGCAGCAACGGGACTAGCGGTTACAATGAGCAGTTCTTC.